These 24 T cell receptor beta chains originate from one sample sequenced in a study of breast tumors, draining lymph nodes, adjacent tissues. TCRdb called the multiplex PCR reads again in MiXCR, with one record for every CDR3 protein. The sample carries about 230,000 distinct CDR3 sequences, about a third recorded once. The lymph nodes were axillary draining lymph nodes from breast cancer patients. The specimen was axillary lymph node tissue. The source is a female donor with breast cancer. Some clones in this sample may be carry-over from other donors' samples.

This clonotype was observed a few times. The V and J genes are TRBV6-5 and TRBJ1-1; 7 bases align to TRBD1. J was trimmed by 10 bases and V by 2 bases; bases with no gene match: 10. The CDR3 spans 14 residues. Germline V lookup: CDR1 MNHEY, CDR2 SVGAGI. The CDR3 loop reads CASSYTVQGKGAFF. The CDR3 DNA follows: TGTGCCAGCAGTTACACGGTACAGGGGAAAGGAGCTTTCTTT.

This clonotype was recorded at least ten times. The rearrangement uses TRBV6-5 and TRBJ1-3; D call uncertain. This CDR3 region has 11 residues. Germline V gene sequence: CDR1 MNHEY, CDR2 SVGAGI. The germline V and J ends were trimmed by 8 bases and 4 bases, with 6 bases remaining between them. The chain's CDR3 is CASGEGNTIYF. DNA of the CDR3: TGTGCCAGCGGCGAGGGAAACACCATATATTTT.

This clonotype occurred many times. CDR3 coding DNA: TGTGCCAGCAGCCCGAACGGGACTAGCGGACAGCCGTACTTC. This encodes CASSPNGTSGQPYF. V gene TRBV7-2 combines with J gene TRBJ2-7; TRBD2 agrees at 11 bases. Trimming cost V 5 bases and J 12 bases; bases outside gene matches: 12. CDR1 and CDR2 (germline): SGHTA, FQGNSA. CDR3 length equals 14 residues.

The CDR3 DNA is TGCGCCAGCAGCATCTCCGGGACATCTAACACTGAAGCTTTCTTT. It specifies CASSISGTSNTEAFF. The chain couples TRBV5-1 to TRBJ1-1, with D tentatively TRBD1 (6 bases). Trimming cost V 4 bases and J 2 bases, with 15 bases left between them. The length of the CDR3 is 15 residues. Germline loops: CDR1 SGHRS, CDR2 YFSETQ. The full variable domain, its missing parts supplied by reference TRBV5-1 and TRBJ1-1, is KAGVTQTPRYLIKTRGQQVTLSCSPISGHRSVSWYQQTPGQGLQFLFEYFSETQRNKGNFPGRFSGRQFSNSRSEMNVSTLELGDSALYLCASSISGTSNTEAFFGQGTRLTVV.

To note about this clonotype: A clone one base away is much larger, so this may be a read error. The genes are TRBV7-9 and TRBJ2-3; TRBD2 might be the D (7 bases). CDR1 is SEHNR and CDR2 is FQNEAQ in the germline V gene (reference sequence). The CDR3 covers 21 residues. The CDR3 DNA sequence: TGTGCCAGCAGCTTATCCTACTTGGGGGGGCAAAGGTCGACTAGCACAGATACGCGGTATTTT. This gives the protein CASSLSYLGGQRSTSTDTRYF.

This clonotype has a count of ten or more. The CDR3 sequence is CAGVRQGNSPLHF. CDR3 DNA: TGTGCCGGCGTCAGACAGGGGAATTCACCCCTCCACTTT. The chain recombines TRBV2 with TRBJ1-6, with 8 bases fitting TRBD1. The trim removed 11 bases at V and 7 bases at J, leaving 7 bases unmatched. The CDR3 length is 13 residues. Germline CDR1 is SNHLY and CDR2 is FYNNEI.

This clonotype has more than one count but fewer than ten. A much larger clone differs from this one at a single base, so this may be a read error. The DNA of the CDR3 is TGTGCCTGGGGGACTAGCGGCAAACAAGAGGCCCAGTACTTC. As protein: CAWGTSGKQEAQYF. The genes are TRBV30 and TRBJ2-5; TRBD2 aligns across 11 bases. This CDR3 comprises 14 residues. CDR1 GTSNPN and CDR2 SVGIG come from the germline V gene (reference sequence).

As regards this clonotype: At one end, the junction sequence differs from germline, possibly due to a read error. This chain uses TRBV12-3 or TRBV12-4 with TRBJ1-2; 9 nucleotides match TRBD1. The CDR3 consists of 13 residues. CDR3 residues: CASSSGQGYGHTF. The CDR3 nucleotides are TGTGCCAGCAGTTCCGGACAGGGGTATGGCCACACCTTC.

This clonotype was seen a handful of times. A read error is possible here, since a much larger clone lies one base away. The chain is built from TRBV9 and TRBJ2-7; TRBD2 matches at 7 bases. Germline CDR1 reads SGDLS; CDR2 reads YYNGEE. The trim removed 0 bases at V and 6 bases at J, leaving 15 bases unmatched. The CDR3 runs 17 residues. The CDR3 nucleotides are TGTGCCAGCAGCGTAGATAGTAGGGTGGGACTACCATCCGAGCAGTACTTC. Protein product: CASSVDSRVGLPSEQYF.

As to this clonotype: One end of the junction does not line up with germline, which may come from a read error. J is TRBJ1-2 and V is TRBV20-1, with a weak D call TRBD1 (5 bases). This CDR3 comprises 9 residues. The germline CDR1 and CDR2 sequences are DFQATT and SNEGSKA (reference sequence). Written as DNA, the CDR3 is TGCAGTGCCGGGGGTGGCTCCACCTTC. Translation gives CSAGGGSTF.

The sample holds many counts of this clonotype. The chain has TRBV2 and TRBJ2-3; D might be TRBD2 (5 bases). V was pared by 7 bases and J by 3 bases, with 8 bases between. The CDR3 loop spans 12 amino acids. Per the germline V gene, CDR1 is SNHLY and CDR2 is FYNNEI. The CDR3 sequence: CASNTRTDTQYF. The CDR3 bases are TGTGCCAGCAACACTAGAACAGATACGCAGTATTTT.

The chain has TRBV20-1 and TRBJ2-6, with 7 bases identical to TRBD1. The germline V gene has CDR1 DFQATT and CDR2 SNEGSKA (reference sequence). The J segment lost 0 bases and the V segment lost 5 bases, leaving 7 bases of the junction unmatched. The CDR3 consists of 16 residues. This CDR3 is CSAETGLSSGANVLTF. The CDR3 nucleotides are TGCAGTGCTGAGACAGGGCTTAGCTCTGGGGCCAACGTCCTGACTTTC.

The V call is TRBV11-2, the J call TRBJ2-2; 7 bases map to TRBD2. The V segment lost 3 bases and the J segment 4 bases; nucleotides outside the gene matches: 5. Germline V gene lookup returns CDR1 SGHAT and CDR2 FQNNGV. The CDR3 loop spans 15 amino acids. CDR3: CASSLGTTTTGELFF. Written as DNA, the CDR3 is TGTGCCAGCAGCTTGGGGACTACAACCACCGGGGAGCTGTTTTTT.

This clonotype came up many times. The rearrangement links TRBV7-3 to TRBJ2-1, with TRBD1 identical over 7 bases. V was clipped by 4 bases and J by 2 bases; unmatched bases: 14. The CDR3 contains 18 residues. Germline V gene data show CDR1 as SGHTA and CDR2 as FQGTGA. The CDR3 nucleotides are TGTGCCAGCAGCTCTACCTATACCCCGACAGGGACCTACAATGAGCAGTTCTTC. Translation gives CASSSTYTPTGTYNEQFF.

This chain links TRBV29-1 with TRBJ2-7; D unresolved. Germline lookup yields CDR1 SQVTM and CDR2 ANQGSEA. This CDR3 has 13 amino acids. V lost 3 bases to trimming and J lost 0 bases, with 9 bases between them. This CDR3 reads CSVENGHSYEQYF. The CDR3 nucleotides are TGCAGCGTTGAGAACGGCCACTCCTACGAGCAGTACTTC.

The chain has TRBV7-8 and TRBJ2-3; TRBD1 aligns across 8 bases. The CDR3 has 14 amino acids. Trimming cost V 5 bases and J 4 bases; bases outside gene matches: 5. Germline V gives CDR1 SGHVS, CDR2 FQNEAQ. CDR3 nucleotides: TGTGCCAGCAGCAAGGACAGGGTGCCAGATACGCAGTATTTT. Encoded protein: CASSKDRVPDTQYF.

V usage is TRBV7-2 and J usage is TRBJ1-5; the D is unclear. Trimming removed 4 bases from V and 2 bases from J, with 18 bases in between. Per the germline V gene, CDR1 is SGHTA and CDR2 is FQGNSA. There are 17 residues in the CDR3. This chain's CDR3 is CASSSLGGPSGNQPQHF. CDR3 DNA sequence: TGTGCCAGCAGCTCCCTAGGCGGGCCTAGCGGCAATCAGCCCCAGCATTTT.

This clonotype has a handful of counts. A much larger clone lies a single base off, so this may be a read error. The gene calls are TRBV5-6 and TRBJ2-2; no definite D call. V was clipped by 1 base and J by 3 bases, with 16 bases between them. Germline V gene sequence: CDR1 SGHDT, CDR2 YYEEEE. CDR3 size: 17 residues. The chain's CDR3 is CASSLNGSARYTGELFF. The CDR3 nucleotides are TGTGCCAGCAGCTTGAATGGTTCGGCTAGGTACACCGGGGAGCTGTTTTTT.

About this clonotype: A read error may be the cause here, since a much bigger clone is one base away. This rearrangement joins TRBV6-6 to TRBJ1-2; TRBD1 agrees at 7 bases. This CDR3 comprises 13 residues. V gave up 7 bases and J gave up 4 bases; unmatched junction bases: 6. Germline values: CDR1 MNHNY, CDR2 SVGAGI (reference sequence). This CDR3 is CASTQGEGYGYTF. Here the CDR3 DNA reads TGTGCCAGCACCCAGGGGGAGGGCTATGGCTACACCTTC.

The chain has TRBV2 and TRBJ2-7; 12 bases align to TRBD2. V shed 7 bases, J shed 7 bases, and the junction held 5 bases outside the gene matches. This CDR3 comprises 13 residues. CDR1 and CDR2 from the germline V gene are SNHLY and FYNNEI. CDR3 bases: TGTGCCAGCACCTTCGGACTAGCGGGAGAGCAGTACTTC. Encoded protein: CASTFGLAGEQYF.

This clonotype was observed many times. The V gene is TRBV15, the J gene TRBJ2-7; 11 bases fit TRBD2. Germline CDR1 is LNHNV and CDR2 is YYDKDF (reference sequence). With V trimmed by 2 bases and J by 6 bases, 12 bases remained unmatched. This CDR3 spans 17 amino acids. CDR3 sequence (DNA): TGTGCCACCAGCAGACCTCCTAGACTAGCGGGGCCGTCCGAGCAGTACTTC. Translation: CATSRPPRLAGPSEQYF.

The sample holds many counts of this clonotype. The chain couples TRBV3-1 to TRBJ2-7, with unresolved D. V was clipped by 4 bases and J by 6 bases, with 16 bases between them. CDR3 size: 14 residues. Germline V lookup: CDR1 LGHDT, CDR2 YNNKEL (reference sequence). CDR3 sequence reads: CASSRSGFAGEQYF. CDR3 DNA: TGTGCCAGCAGCCGGAGTGGGTTTGCTGGCGAGCAGTACTTC.

About this clonotype itself: A much more abundant neighbour one base away suggests this may be a read error. V gene TRBV6-4 combines with J gene TRBJ2-2; 8 bases match TRBD1. Germline V lookup: CDR1 MRHNA, CDR2 SNTAGT. V was pared by 6 bases and J by 7 bases, with 4 bases of the junction left unmatched. The CDR3 is made up of 13 amino acids. The CDR3 here is CASRRQGIGELFF. CDR3 nucleotide sequence: TGTGCCAGCAGACGACAGGGGATCGGGGAGCTGTTTTTT.

This clonotype was counted ten times or more. The chain is built from TRBV20-1 and TRBJ1-6, with 7 nucleotides matching TRBD1. Trimming took 5 bases from V and 7 from J; bases not matched to a gene: 11. The CDR3 runs to 15 residues. CDR1 and CDR2 (germline): DFQATT, SNEGSKA (reference sequence). CDR3 loop: CSAREGQTQNSPLHF. CDR3 DNA sequence: TGCAGTGCTCGCGAGGGACAGACACAAAATTCACCCCTCCACTTT.